The next 12 T cell receptor beta chains were all read from a single sample in a study of blood T cells in healthy people across ages. The use of a sample-barcoded 5' primer and a J-beta primer mix characterized a second PCR of about 6 to 12 cycles. TCRdb fed the 5' RACE reads into MiXCR, producing one record per CDR3 protein. This table has approximately 670,000 distinct CDR3 sequences, approximately 40% appearing once. Sample: blood. The receptors shown here come from a man older than 75 in good health.

The J gene is TRBJ2-1, the V gene TRBV6-5, with 8 bases that match TRBD1. CDR3 length equals 14 residues. The germline gives CDR1 MNHEY, CDR2 SVGAGI. The V and J ends lost 7 bases and 2 bases, in that order; junction bases with no gene match: 4. The CDR3 DNA reads as TGTGCCAGCAAGCCGGACAGGGCCTACAATGAGCAGTTCTTC. As protein: CASKPDRAYNEQFF.

The CDR3 nucleotides read TGTGCCACCAGCAGAGATAGATCACTTAATCAGCCCCAGCATTTT. This sequence encodes CATSRDRSLNQPQHF. V is TRBV15 and J is TRBJ1-5; no clear D. This CDR3 has 15 amino acids. V gave up 0 bases and J gave up 4 bases, with 10 bases separating them. Germline loops: CDR1 LNHNV, CDR2 YYDKDF (reference sequence). Together with reference TRBV15 and TRBJ1-5, the CDR3 gives the full variable domain: DAMVIQNPRYQVTQFGKPVTLSCSQTLNHNVMYWYQQKSSQAPKLLFHYYDKDFNNEADTPDNFQSRRPNTSFCFLDIRSPGLGDTAMYLCATSRDRSLNQPQHFGDGTRLSIL.

The chain joins TRBV10-2 to TRBJ2-5, with D possibly matching TRBD1 (5 bases). Looked up from germline, CDR1 is WSHSY and CDR2 is SAAADI. V shed 5 bases and J shed 11 bases, with 15 bases lying between them. This CDR3 region has 12 residues. CDR3 sequence (DNA): TGCGCCAGCAGTCCAGGGAACGACAAGCAGTACTTC. Amino acids: CASSPGNDKQYF.

The rearrangement links TRBV7-9 to TRBJ2-1; a possible D gene is TRBD2 (5 bases). The CDR3 consists of 13 residues. The germline V gene has CDR1 SEHNR and CDR2 FQNEAQ (reference sequence). V gave up 5 bases and J gave up 6 bases, with 11 bases separating them. The CDR3 sequence: CASSDGLGNEQFF. CDR3 sequence (DNA): TGTGCCAGCAGCGATGGACTGGGCAATGAGCAGTTCTTC.

With regard to this clonotype: A read error is possible here, since a much larger clone lies one base away. This chain links TRBV6-4 with TRBJ2-5; 8 positions match TRBD1. This CDR3 has 14 amino acids. Germline assignment: CDR1 MRHNA and CDR2 SNTAGT. V lost 6 bases and J lost 5; bases outside the gene matches: 8. The CDR3 DNA reads TGTGCCAGCAGGGTCTGGACAGGGCGGGAGACCCAGTACTTC. Translation gives CASRVWTGRETQYF.

This chain joins TRBV12-3 or TRBV12-4 and TRBJ2-4; 14 positions agree with TRBD2. Near its end, the DNA agrees better with TRBJ2-7, so the J call may be wrong. The CDR3 consists of 16 residues. This CDR3 reads CASSLSGLAGGSEQYF. The CDR3 DNA reads TGTGCCAGCAGTTTATCCGGACTAGCGGGAGGATCCGAGCAGTACTTC.

Many counts were recorded for this clonotype. The genes are TRBV6-6 and TRBJ2-7; D not certain. The V gene lost 5 bases and the J gene lost 0 bases, with 11 bases spanning the gap. CDR3 length equals 14 residues. Germline CDR1 and CDR2: MNHNY and SVGAGI (reference sequence). This CDR3 reads CASSGRGGSYEQYF. The CDR3 nucleotides are TGTGCCAGCAGTGGTAGAGGCGGCTCCTACGAGCAGTACTTC.

The chain uses TRBV5-1 and TRBJ1-3; D is possibly TRBD1 (5 bases). Germline V gene lookup returns CDR1 SGHRS and CDR2 YFSETQ. The ends were cut back, 0 bases at V and 4 bases at J, with 11 bases in the middle. The CDR3 contains 15 residues. CDR3 nucleotides: TGCGCCAGCAGCTTGGGACAGAATGGCGGAAACACCATATATTTT. Amino acids: CASSLGQNGGNTIYF.

This clonotype was found a few times. The chain combines TRBV4-3 with TRBJ2-7; TRBD1 matches at 10 bases. The germline CDR1 and CDR2 sequences are LGHNA and YSLEER. The V and J ends lost 0 bases and 5 bases, in that order; junction bases with no gene match: 10. CDR3 length: 17 amino acids. DNA for the CDR3: TGCGCCAGCAGCCAAGATCCCCTTGGGACAGGGGCCCACGAGCAGTACTTC. It is translated as CASSQDPLGTGAHEQYF.

The rearrangement links TRBV10-1 to TRBJ2-5; D is possibly TRBD2 (5 bases). V lost 2 bases, J lost 5 bases, and 12 bases lay in between. CDR1 and CDR2 (germline): WNHNN, SYGVQD (reference sequence). The CDR3 is 14 amino acids. Written as DNA, the CDR3 is TGCGCCAGCAGTGAGAGCGGAGGTGGGGAGACCCAGTACTTC. Translated, it gives CASSESGGGETQYF.

In its sample, this clonotype was seen a few times. V is TRBV3-1 and J is TRBJ1-6, with D possibly being TRBD1 (5 bases). The germline V gene encodes CDR1 LGHDT and CDR2 YNNKEL (reference sequence). V gave up 4 bases and J gave up 7 bases, with 11 bases separating them. The CDR3 runs 14 residues. The CDR3 DNA follows: TGTGCCAGCAGCCCGGACAAGCTCAATTCACCCCTCCACTTT. Encoded protein: CASSPDKLNSPLHF.

The chain couples TRBV5-5 to TRBJ2-5, with D possibly TRBD2 on 7 matching bases. V shed 4 bases and J shed 11 bases, with 21 bases lying between them. This CDR3 has 14 amino acids. Germline V gene sequence: CDR1 SGHKS, CDR2 YYEKEE (reference sequence). CDR3 DNA sequence: TGTGCCAGCAGCCTCCGAGGGGGAGGGGATGAGCAGTACTTC. As protein: CASSLRGGGDEQYF.